The text below deals with one T cell receptor beta chain. This record comes from a study of technical replicates of blood from a few donors. Profiled with immunoSEQ multiplex PCR; TCRdb holds only in-frame clones, not every one. The top ten clones hold under 0.5% of a sample with about 80,000 clones, more than 85% of them seen once. Germline lookup yields CDR1 SGDLS and CDR2 YYNGEE. This CDR3 contains 15 residues. V lost 2 bases and J 4 bases, leaving 13 bases between the germline ends. This rearrangement joins TRBV9 to TRBJ2-1; D is perhaps TRBD2 (7 bases). This sequence was found in a human donor in good health. The material sequenced was T cells isolated from PBMCs. The CDR3 reads CASSVRGAAYNEQFF. In nucleotides, the CDR3 is TGTGCCAGCAGCGTTCGGGGGGCAGCTTACAATGAGCAGTTCTTC.